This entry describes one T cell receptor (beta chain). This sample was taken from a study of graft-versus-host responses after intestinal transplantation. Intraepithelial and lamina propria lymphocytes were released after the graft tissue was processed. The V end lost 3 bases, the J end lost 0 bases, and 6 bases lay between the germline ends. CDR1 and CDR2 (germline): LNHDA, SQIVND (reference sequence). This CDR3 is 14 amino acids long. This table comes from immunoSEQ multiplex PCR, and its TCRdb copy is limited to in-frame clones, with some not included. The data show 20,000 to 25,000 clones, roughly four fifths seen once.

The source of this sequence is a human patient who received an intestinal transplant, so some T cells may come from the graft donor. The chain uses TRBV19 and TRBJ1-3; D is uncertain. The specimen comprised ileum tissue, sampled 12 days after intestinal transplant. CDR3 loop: CASSMYLSGNTIYF. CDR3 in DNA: TGTGCCAGTAGTATGTATCTCTCTGGAAACACCATATATTTT.